The 16 T cell receptor beta chains given below trace back to one sample, sequenced in a study of shared clonotypes between healthy human individuals. Produced via immunoSEQ multiplex PCR; TCRdb's table is partial and in-frame only. The sample comprises more than 1 million clones, around 78% of which are singletons, and 0.5% to 0.6% rests with the top ten. Input material: memory CD4+ T cells from PBMCs. Documented subset: CD45RA-negative fraction. The receptors originated from a man younger than 35 in good health. Some clones in this sample may be carry-over from other donors' samples.

This chain links TRBV7-8 with TRBJ2-1, with TRBD2 as a possible D gene (5 bases). The CDR3 is 13 amino acids. The germline V gene encodes CDR1 SGHVS and CDR2 FQNEAQ. Trimming removed 3 bases at V and 8 bases at J, with 11 bases between. The CDR3 protein is CASSFREGHEQFF. In nucleotides, the CDR3 is TGTGCCAGCAGCTTCCGGGAAGGTCATGAGCAGTTCTTC.

The J gene is TRBJ2-3, the V gene TRBV6-1; D possibly corresponds to TRBD1 (5 bases). This CDR3 comprises 14 residues. Germline-derived CDR1 and CDR2 are MNHNS and SASEGT. The V end was cut by 1 base, the J end by 7 bases, with 12 bases between. The CDR3: CASSEGRQTNTQYF. CDR3 DNA: TGTGCCAGCAGTGAAGGTCGACAGACCAATACGCAGTATTTT.

The rearrangement links TRBV27 to TRBJ1-2; D is undetermined. The CDR3 spans 16 residues. V lost 4 bases and J 4 bases, leaving 19 bases between the germline ends. Per the germline V gene, CDR1 is MNHEY and CDR2 is SMNVEV (reference sequence). DNA of the CDR3: TGTGCCAGCAGTTCTTATCGTCTCCCTATGACCTATGGCTACACCTTC. Translation: CASSSYRLPMTYGYTF.

CDR3: CASSPPGLLVKSDTQYF. The CDR3 bases are TGTGCCAGCTCACCACCGGGGCTATTAGTCAAATCAGATACGCAGTATTTT. The V gene is TRBV18, the J gene TRBJ2-3, with D possibly being TRBD1 (5 bases). Trimming took 0 bases from V and 4 from J, leaving 17 bases between them. This CDR3 is built from 17 residues. CDR1 and CDR2 from the germline V gene are KGHSH and LQKENI.

The chain uses TRBV7-8 and TRBJ1-4; tentatively, D is TRBD1 (5 bases). The germline V gene encodes CDR1 SGHVS and CDR2 FQNEAQ. The CDR3 covers 16 residues. V lost 1 base and J 5 bases, leaving 14 bases between the germline ends. The CDR3 DNA reads as TGTGCCAGCAGCTTAGATTATCAGGGCCTGAATGAAAAACTGTTTTTT. As protein: CASSLDYQGLNEKLFF.

J is TRBJ2-3 and V is TRBV4-2, with D tentatively TRBD2 (5 bases). This CDR3 region has 14 residues. Between the trimmed V and J ends, which lost 3 bases and 3 bases, there was a span of 10 bases. Germline CDR1 is LGHNA and CDR2 is YNFKEQ. In DNA form, the CDR3 reads TGTGCCAGCAGCCAGCCGGGGAGAACAGATACGCAGTATTTT. Translation: CASSQPGRTDTQYF.

CDR3 sequence reads: CACGTGSLYSPLHF. The CDR3 DNA reads as TGTGCCTGCGGGACAGGGAGTTTATATTCACCCCTCCACTTT. The chain combines TRBV30 with TRBJ1-6; 9 bases align to TRBD1. Trimming took 6 bases from V and 8 from J; bases not matched to a gene: 8. This CDR3 region has 14 residues. Germline V gene lookup returns CDR1 GTSNPN and CDR2 SVGIG (reference sequence).

The CDR3 bases are TGTGCCAGCGATAAAGGAATCTATGGCTACACCTTC. This gives the protein CASDKGIYGYTF. The chain uses TRBV6-1 and TRBJ1-2, with unresolved D. Trimming removed 8 bases at V and 4 bases at J, with 11 bases between. Germline V gene lookup returns CDR1 MNHNS and CDR2 SASEGT. The CDR3 is 12 amino acids.

The chain combines TRBV21-1 with TRBJ2-2; the D segment call TRBD1 is taken from the table without a DNA check. TRBV21-1 is a pseudogene. There are 15 residues in the CDR3. The CDR3, as DNA: TGTGCCAGCAGCCCCCGCGGACAGCACACCGGGGAGCTGTTTTTT. Protein product: CASSPRGQHTGELFF.

The V and J genes are TRBV11-2 and TRBJ2-2, with a tentative D call TRBD1 (6 bases). This CDR3 has 17 residues. The germline CDR1 and CDR2 sequences are SGHAT and FQNNGV. The CDR3 coding sequence is TGTCCCTTCCCTCAAAAGGACAGAAGGGTCGGGTCCGGGGAGCTGTTTTTT. Translating gives CPFPQKDRRVGSGELFF.

The chain is built from TRBV5-6 and TRBJ2-3; unclear D gene. Trimming stripped 4 bases from V and 0 bases from J, with 12 bases between. The CDR3 has 15 amino acids. Germline V CDR1 and CDR2: SGHDT, YYEEEE. The CDR3 sequence is CASSLPGASTDTQYF. The CDR3 DNA sequence: TGTGCCAGCAGCCTGCCGGGTGCTAGCACAGATACGCAGTATTTT.

The chain is built from TRBV5-4 and TRBJ1-2; no clear D. The germline V gene has CDR1 SGHNT and CDR2 YYREEE (reference sequence). V lost 0 bases, J lost 6 bases, and 9 bases lay in between. This CDR3 has 13 amino acids. CDR3 loop: CASSLAFGDGYTF. CDR3 nucleotides: TGTGCCAGCAGCTTGGCTTTTGGAGATGGCTACACCTTC.

V gene TRBV9 combines with J gene TRBJ2-7; tentative D call: TRBD2 (6 bases). The germline V and J ends were trimmed by 0 bases and 2 bases, with 12 bases remaining between them. Germline CDR1 is SGDLS and CDR2 is YYNGEE. CDR3 length: 15 residues. CDR3 amino acids: CASSVAGDSAYEQYF. CDR3 DNA sequence: TGTGCCAGCAGCGTAGCGGGGGACTCCGCCTACGAGCAGTACTTC.

The chain joins TRBV5-3 to TRBJ1-1; the D is unclear. TRBV5-3 has ORF status, its function being uncertain. The CDR3 runs 13 residues. V dropped 0 bases and J dropped 1 base, with 4 bases sitting between them. The CDR3 loop is CARSLDRNTEAFF. The CDR3 nucleotides read TGTGCCAGAAGCTTGGACAGGAACACTGAAGCTTTCTTT.

The chain combines TRBV28 with TRBJ1-2; D is undetermined. Deletions cut 2 bases from V and 3 bases from J, with 10 bases between. CDR3 length: 14 amino acids. The germline gives CDR1 MDHEN, CDR2 SYDVKM. This CDR3 is CASSLVGGDYGYTF. CDR3 sequence (DNA): TGTGCCAGCAGTTTAGTTGGCGGGGACTATGGCTACACCTTC.

The rearrangement uses TRBV30 and TRBJ2-2; possibly TRBD1 for D (5 bases). The CDR3 contains 14 residues. Trimming took 3 bases from V and 0 from J, leaving 8 bases between them. Germline V gene sequence: CDR1 GTSNPN, CDR2 SVGIG (reference sequence). This chain's CDR3 is CAWRGHPNTGELFF. Written as DNA, the CDR3 is TGTGCCTGGAGGGGGCACCCGAACACCGGGGAGCTGTTTTTT.